These 30 T cell receptor beta chains share one sample of origin, sequenced in a study of regulatory T cells in long-lasting Graves disease. Time point of the sample: newly diagnosed GD, antithyroid drugs for less than 3 months. PBMCs were the source of the RNA used for TCR sequencing. The TCR beta library used iRepertoire HTBI primers with Arm-PCR amplification of CDR3. Via MiXCR, TCRdb re-called the multiplex PCR reads, giving one row per CDR3 protein. Of roughly 410,000 distinct CDR3 sequences in the sample, 15% were seen once. This sample was also put to use in a study of T cells in Graves' hyperthyroidism and ophthalmopathy.

Sequencing was performed on peripheral blood mononuclear cells (PBMCs), taken at new diagnosis, from a patient treated with antithyroid drugs. These receptors originate from a woman aged 40 to 50 with Graves disease.

This clonotype was observed many times. The CDR3 nucleotides are TGTGCCAGCAGACCCAACCTAGCGGGAGCCTACGAGCAGTACTTC. Protein product: CASRPNLAGAYEQYF. This chain uses TRBV12-3 or TRBV12-4 with TRBJ2-7; 10 nucleotides align to TRBD2. CDR3 size: 15 residues. After removal of 6 bases from V and 2 bases from J, the junction contained 7 bases not matched to a gene.

The J gene is TRBJ2-2, the V gene TRBV9; TRBD2 matches 9 bases. The CDR3 is 16 residues long. Looked up from germline, CDR1 is SGDLS and CDR2 is YYNGEE. The V and J ends lost 3 bases and 3 bases, in that order; junction bases with no gene match: 6. CDR3: CASSGGLARDTGELFF. CDR3 nucleotides: TGTGCCAGCAGCGGAGGACTAGCGCGAGACACCGGGGAGCTGTTTTTT.

This clonotype came up many times. The rearrangement joins TRBV6-1 to TRBJ2-7; unclear D gene. The CDR3 has 13 residues. Germline V gene sequence: CDR1 MNHNS, CDR2 SASEGT. Trimming took 6 bases from V and 6 from J, leaving 15 bases between them. DNA of the CDR3: TGTGCCAGCAGCTACGTCGTTAGGTCCGAGCAGTACTTC. This encodes CASSYVVRSEQYF.

The chain couples TRBV6-1 to TRBJ1-1, with D unclear. Germline V gene lookup returns CDR1 MNHNS and CDR2 SASEGT. CDR3 size: 14 residues. V was shortened by 3 bases and J by 2 bases, with 10 bases between the two germline ends. This CDR3 is CASSDPGGNTEAFF. CDR3 in DNA: TGTGCCAGCAGTGATCCAGGAGGAAACACTGAAGCTTTCTTT.

The rearrangement links TRBV18 to TRBJ1-1; maybe TRBD1 (5 bases). Trimming left V 0 bases short and J 1 base short, with 12 bases between. This CDR3 spans 16 amino acids. CDR1 and CDR2 from the germline V gene are KGHSH and LQKENI. CDR3 nucleotide sequence: TGTGCCAGCTCACCACCGACCGGGGCCGGGAACACTGAAGCTTTCTTT. As protein: CASSPPTGAGNTEAFF.

This clonotype was picked up many times. V is TRBV5-1 and J is TRBJ2-2; TRBD2 agrees at 7 bases. CDR3 length equals 16 residues. The J segment lost 2 bases and the V segment lost 6 bases, leaving 10 bases of the junction unmatched. CDR1 and CDR2 (germline): SGHRS, YFSETQ. CDR3: CASTTGPGGNTGELFF. The CDR3, as DNA: TGCGCCAGCACCACGGGCCCGGGAGGCAACACCGGGGAGCTGTTTTTT.

This clonotype was recorded at least ten times. This CDR3 is CSARGPEGRPGGRNNQPQHF. CDR3 in DNA: TGCAGTGCTAGAGGTCCTGAGGGGCGGCCCGGAGGTCGCAACAATCAGCCCCAGCATTTT. The V and J genes are TRBV20-1 and TRBJ1-5; D possibly corresponds to TRBD1 (5 bases). The germline V gene has CDR1 DFQATT and CDR2 SNEGSKA (reference sequence). Trimming pared 1 base from V and 3 bases from J, leaving 28 bases between. The CDR3 runs 20 residues.

The chain couples TRBV27 to TRBJ1-2, with TRBD1 matching over 8 bases. This CDR3 spans 13 amino acids. The V and J ends lost 3 bases and 7 bases, in that order; junction bases with no gene match: 4. Looked up from germline, CDR1 is MNHEY and CDR2 is SMNVEV (reference sequence). The CDR3 reads CASSFAGGFGYTF. The CDR3 bases are TGTGCCAGCAGTTTCGCAGGGGGCTTTGGCTACACCTTC.

Note on this clonotype: A much larger clone differs by one base, so this may be a read error. V is TRBV2 and J is TRBJ2-7; D assignment may be TRBD1 or TRBD2 (5 bases each). CDR3 size: 14 residues. V was trimmed by 6 bases and J by 7 bases, leaving 19 bases between them. CDR1 is SNHLY, CDR2 FYNNEI, per germline. CDR3 loop: CASRPRDPLGEQYF. The CDR3 DNA reads as TGTGCCAGCAGGCCCCGGGACCCACTCGGGGAGCAGTACTTC. The entire variable domain, with the rest obtained from reference TRBV2 and TRBJ2-7, is as follows: EPEVTQTPSHQVTQMGQEVILRCVPISNHLYFYWYRQILGQKVEFLVSFYNNEISEKSEIFDDQFSVERPDGSNFTLKIRSTKLEDSAMYFCASRPRDPLGEQYFGPGTRLTVT.

This clonotype was detected ten times or more. One base away lies a much larger clone, so this may be a sequencing read error. The V gene is TRBV28, the J gene TRBJ1-2; D is ambiguous. CDR1 is MDHEN, CDR2 SYDVKM, per germline. The CDR3 loop spans 11 amino acids. The V end was cut by 6 bases, the J end by 3 bases, with 5 bases between. The CDR3 loop is CASSPHYGYTF. DNA of the CDR3: TGTGCCAGCAGCCCTCACTATGGCTACACCTTC.

Ten or more counts support this clonotype. CDR3 nucleotide sequence: TGTGCCAGCAGTGAAGCGCATAGAGGGAGCGGAAACACCATATATTTT. Translation: CASSEAHRGSGNTIYF. The chain couples TRBV6-1 to TRBJ1-3; no clear D. Trimming stripped 0 bases from V and 4 bases from J, with 13 bases between. Per the germline V gene, CDR1 is MNHNS and CDR2 is SASEGT. The CDR3 consists of 16 residues.

The V call is TRBV5-1, the J call TRBJ2-3; D gene ambiguous. Germline CDR1 is SGHRS and CDR2 is YFSETQ. The CDR3 is made up of 15 amino acids. V lost 4 bases, J lost 2 bases, and 14 bases lay in between. This chain's CDR3 is CASSHANTATDTQYF. Here the CDR3 DNA reads TGCGCCAGCAGCCATGCTAACACGGCCACAGATACGCAGTATTTT.

Comments on this clonotype: It is likely a read error: a sequence one base away is far more abundant. Written as DNA, the CDR3 is TGTGTCAGCAGCTTAATAAAGAACACTGAAGCTTTCTTT. Translated, it gives CVSSLIKNTEAFF. J is TRBJ1-1 and V is TRBV5-5; no clear D gene. Germline assignment: CDR1 SGHKS and CDR2 YYEKEE (reference sequence). The CDR3 is 13 amino acids.

At least ten counts were recorded for this clonotype. The chain couples TRBV20-1 to TRBJ2-1, with TRBD2 matching 9 bases. This CDR3 comprises 13 residues. CDR1 is DFQATT and CDR2 is SNEGSKA in the germline V gene (reference sequence). Unmatched junction bases numbered 6, after V lost 7 bases and J lost 5 bases. CDR3 sequence (DNA): TGCAGTGGGAGCGGGAGGAGTCACAATGAGCAGTTCTTC. This codes for CSGSGRSHNEQFF.

V and J are TRBV7-9 and TRBJ1-3; D not resolved. The CDR3 runs 16 residues. V lost 5 bases, J lost 0 bases, and 14 bases lay in between. Per germline, CDR1 SEHNR and CDR2 FQNEAQ (reference sequence). The CDR3 region is CASSLAGRGSGNTIYF. CDR3 DNA sequence: TGTGCCAGCAGCCTCGCCGGCCGGGGCTCTGGAAACACCATATATTTT.

This clonotype showed up just a few times. The conserved phenylalanine or tryptophan is not found at the CDR3 terminus, so this likely reflects a read error. The chain recombines TRBV25-1 with TRBJ2-1; 7 bases are a match to TRBD2. This CDR3 has 14 amino acids. V was clipped by 4 bases and J by 7 bases; unmatched bases: 7. Germline CDR1 and CDR2: MGHDK and SYGVNS. The CDR3 bases are TGTGCCAGCAGTGCGCGGGAGTTCTGGAATGAGCAGTTCTCC. Its translation is CASSAREFWNEQFS.

As for this clonotype: A much larger clone lies a single base off, so this may be a read error. The genes are TRBV6-5 and TRBJ1-2; D is undetermined. The V end was cut by 0 bases, the J end by 6 bases, with 11 bases between. Germline V gene lookup returns CDR1 MNHEY and CDR2 SVGAGI. The CDR3 contains 14 residues. CDR3 DNA sequence: TGTGCCAGCAGTTACTCGACATCTTTCCATGGCTACACCTTC. Translation: CASSYSTSFHGYTF.

The sample holds a few counts of this clonotype. The chain has TRBV6-1 and TRBJ2-3; TRBD2 aligns across 7 bases. Trimming took 8 bases from V and 2 from J; bases not matched to a gene: 10. This CDR3 contains 15 residues. In germline, CDR1 is MNHNS, CDR2 SASEGT. In DNA, the CDR3 is TGTGCCAGCGCTGTTTCCGGGAGGCACACAGATACGCAGTATTTT. It yields the protein CASAVSGRHTDTQYF.

This clonotype was found many times. This chain uses TRBV11-2 with TRBJ2-1, with D possibly TRBD1 on 6 matching bases. Per the germline V gene, CDR1 is SGHAT and CDR2 is FQNNGV. Trimming stripped 5 bases from V and 5 bases from J, with 10 bases between. The CDR3 has 13 residues. The CDR3 nucleotides read TGTGCCAGCAGCACAGGACAGAACAATGAGCAGTTCTTC. The encoded protein is CASSTGQNNEQFF.

The gene calls are TRBV4-1 and TRBJ1-6, with D hard to call. CDR3 length: 13 amino acids. Deletions cut 2 bases from V and 9 bases from J, with 8 bases between. CDR1 and CDR2 (germline): MGHRA, YSYEKL. The CDR3, as DNA: TGCGCCAGCAGCCAATTTTTGTTTTCACCCCTCCACTTT. Translating gives CASSQFLFSPLHF.

This clonotype was detected many times. The V and J genes are TRBV20-1 and TRBJ2-1; TRBD2 matches 8 bases. J gave up 9 bases and V 4 bases, and 11 bases lay outside the gene matches. CDR3 length: 14 residues. Germline V gene sequence: CDR1 DFQATT, CDR2 SNEGSKA (reference sequence). CDR3 region: CSAIGVAGLSEQFF. The CDR3 nucleotides read TGCAGTGCTATAGGTGTAGCGGGGTTGAGTGAGCAGTTCTTC.

This chain connects TRBV20-1 to TRBJ2-3; 9 nucleotides match TRBD2. CDR1 and CDR2 (germline): DFQATT, SNEGSKA (reference sequence). The junction had 21 bases not matched to a gene; V was cut back by 2 bases and J by 0 bases. The CDR3 has 21 residues. As DNA, the CDR3 is TGCAGTGCTAGAAGCCTACCGACTTCGCGGGAGGGCTCGATAAGCACAGATACGCAGTATTTT. Translated, it gives CSARSLPTSREGSISTDTQYF.

This clonotype appeared a few times. Mismatch with germline at one junction end may stem from a read error. The rearrangement uses TRBV7-3 and TRBJ2-4; no clear D gene. The CDR3 extends over 13 amino acids. Per germline, CDR1 SGHTA and CDR2 FQGTGA. The DNA for the CDR3 is TGTGCCAGCAGCTTTATGGAATCCGGCATTCAGTGCTTC. It is translated as CASSFMESGIQCF.

This clonotype has at least ten counts. The V call is TRBV12-5, the J call TRBJ2-4, with D perhaps matching TRBD1 (5 bases). Per germline, CDR1 LGHNT and CDR2 FRNRAP. This CDR3 contains 16 residues. The V and J ends lost 0 bases and 0 bases respectively, with 9 bases between them. This CDR3 reads CASGLVVRAAKNIQYF. CDR3 bases: TGTGCTAGTGGTTTGGTCGTCAGGGCAGCCAAAAACATTCAGTACTTC.

This clonotype came up a few times. The chain combines TRBV6-1 with TRBJ2-3; D not certain. V was clipped by 5 bases and J by 1 base, with 16 bases between them. The germline CDR1 and CDR2 sequences are MNHNS and SASEGT. The CDR3 runs 16 residues. For the CDR3, the DNA is TGTGCCAGCAGTACAGAAACAGAAAGGGGCACAGATACGCAGTATTTT. It specifies CASSTETERGTDTQYF.

The chain combines TRBV9 with TRBJ2-5; the match to TRBD2 covers 7 bases. Germline CDR1 is SGDLS and CDR2 is YYNGEE. The CDR3 length is 16 residues. Losses at the gene ends were 3 bases for V and 1 base for J; bases not matched to a gene: 9. The CDR3 nucleotides are TGTGCCAGCAGCGCTGCCAGGGCTAGCGGCCAAGAGACCCAGTACTTC. The encoded protein is CASSAARASGQETQYF.

This clonotype has a count of ten or more. The CDR3, as DNA: TGTGCCATCAGTGAGTCAAGGGACGAGACCCAGTACTTC. It specifies CAISESRDETQYF. V is TRBV10-3 and J is TRBJ2-5; D could derive from TRBD1 or TRBD2 (5 bases each). In germline, CDR1 is ENHRY, CDR2 SYGVKD. The CDR3 is made up of 13 amino acids. The ends were cut back, 0 bases at V and 5 bases at J, with 7 bases in the middle.

V gene TRBV7-9 combines with J gene TRBJ2-5; tentatively, D is TRBD1 or TRBD2 (5 bases each). The J call may be wrong; the DNA end is better matched by TRBJ2-1. The CDR3 runs to 14 residues. The germline V gene has CDR1 SEHNR and CDR2 FQNEAQ (reference sequence). CDR3 region: CASSGPFLTTEQFF. The CDR3 DNA reads as TGTGCCAGCTCGGGACCTTTCCTTACTACTGAGCAGTTCTTC.

Many counts were recorded for this clonotype. This chain uses TRBV13 with TRBJ1-2; D perhaps matches TRBD1 (6 bases). The CDR3 loop spans 14 amino acids. Germline CDR1 PRHDT, CDR2 FYEKMQ (reference sequence). V lost 5 bases to trimming and J lost 7 bases, with 17 bases between them. The CDR3 DNA sequence: TGTGCCAGCAGCGCCCTAACAGGGAAAGGTGGCTACACCTTC. Residues: CASSALTGKGGYTF.

This clonotype has a count of ten or more. The chain carries TRBV10-3 and TRBJ2-1; TRBD2 matches at 10 bases. CDR3 size: 16 residues. The V and J ends lost 6 bases and 8 bases, in that order; junction bases with no gene match: 13. Germline CDR1 ENHRY, CDR2 SYGVKD. CDR3 bases: TGTGCCATCAGCGAGGTAGCGGGAGGAGCAGGGGATGAGCAGTTCTTC. This codes for CAISEVAGGAGDEQFF.